The 23 T cell receptor beta chains reported below all come from one sample, sequenced in a study of cytomegalovirus exposure and HLA in healthy donors. Here immunoSEQ multiplex PCR was the method, and the copy in TCRdb shows in-frame clones only, minus some. The table includes about 160,000 clones, roughly 91% detected once. Sequencing was done on a sample of PBMCs. These receptors originate from a woman aged 18-30 years in good health and CMV-seropositive.

This clone was seen only once. The J gene is TRBJ2-7, the V gene TRBV11-3, with D tentatively TRBD2 (5 bases). V was shortened by 3 bases and J by 7 bases, with 16 bases between the two germline ends. This CDR3 region has 14 residues. Germline V gene sequence: CDR1 SGHNT, CDR2 YENEEA. CDR3 sequence (DNA): TGTGCCAGCAGCTTTATTGCGGGCTCAGATGAGCAGTACTTC. Translation gives CASSFIAGSDEQYF.

V and J are TRBV6-1 and TRBJ2-7; perhaps TRBD2 as D (5 bases). The germline gives CDR1 MNHNS, CDR2 SASEGT. V lost 1 base and J lost 3, with 13 bases in between. This CDR3 region has 15 residues. Here the CDR3 reads CASSEVFSGSYEQYF. The CDR3 DNA is TGTGCCAGCAGTGAAGTCTTTTCGGGGAGCTACGAGCAGTACTTC.

This sequence joins TRBV11-2 and TRBJ1-1, with D unresolved. CDR3 length: 11 amino acids. Trimming shortened V by 3 bases and J by 8 bases, and 7 bases separated the two germline ends. From germline, CDR1 is SGHAT and CDR2 FQNNGV. CDR3 coding DNA: TGTGCCAGCAGCTTTGGCCGCGAAGCTTTCTTT. Translating gives CASSFGREAFF.

The chain uses TRBV11-3 and TRBJ2-1; 9 bases match TRBD2. Germline CDR1 and CDR2: SGHNT and YENEEA. This CDR3 is 12 amino acids long. Unmatched junction bases numbered 4, after V lost 8 bases and J lost 8 bases. The CDR3 region has the DNA TGTGCCAGCTTAGCGGGAGACGATGAGCAGTTCTTC. Protein sequence: CASLAGDDEQFF.

The table lists this clone with a count of one. The chain carries TRBV28 and TRBJ1-2; 8 nucleotides line up with TRBD1. The CDR3 is made up of 16 amino acids. Germline V gives CDR1 MDHEN, CDR2 SYDVKM. The V segment lost 7 bases and the J segment 3 bases; nucleotides outside the gene matches: 13. The CDR3 sequence: CASTTSYRGAYYGYTF. The CDR3 coding sequence is TGTGCCAGCACCACCTCCTACAGGGGGGCCTACTATGGCTACACCTTC.

The J gene is TRBJ2-7, the V gene TRBV11-3; possible D gene TRBD1, 5 bases. The CDR3 length is 15 residues. Trimming shortened V by 2 bases and J by 3 bases, and 14 bases separated the two germline ends. In germline, CDR1 is SGHNT, CDR2 YENEEA. The CDR3 nucleotides are TGTGCCAGCAGCTTAATTTTGTCAGGGCTCTACGAGCAGTACTTC. Protein sequence: CASSLILSGLYEQYF.

About this clone: Distinct nucleotide sequences in the sample also encode this CDR3. This chain uses TRBV5-1 with TRBJ1-1, with D tentatively TRBD1 (5 bases). Trimming pared 2 bases from V and 1 base from J, leaving 6 bases between. Germline V gene sequence: CDR1 SGHRS, CDR2 YFSETQ. The CDR3 has 13 residues. CDR3 in amino acids: CASSFQGNTEAFF. The CDR3 nucleotides read TGCGCCAGCAGCTTTCAGGGGAACACTGAAGCTTTCTTT.

V is TRBV6-5 and J is TRBJ2-7, with 9 bases lining up with TRBD1. This CDR3 is 15 amino acids long. Germline CDR1 is MNHEY and CDR2 is SVGAGI. V shed 0 bases, J shed 2 bases, and the junction held 2 bases outside the gene matches. CDR3 sequence reads: CASSYSGTGTYEQYF. CDR3 DNA sequence: TGTGCCAGCAGTTACTCGGGGACAGGGACCTACGAGCAGTACTTC.

As concerns this clone: A read error may account for a junction end that differs from germline. The J gene is TRBJ1-2, the V gene TRBV11-2, with 9 bases matching TRBD1. Germline CDR1 and CDR2: SGHAT and FQNNGV. The CDR3 contains 15 residues. CDR3 sequence (DNA): TGTGCCAGCAGCGGCCTCGGGACAGGGAGATATGGCCACACCTTC. Protein: CASSGLGTGRYGHTF.

The V gene is TRBV6-6, the J gene TRBJ2-1; 7 positions match TRBD2. CDR3 length: 15 amino acids. Germline CDR1 is MNHNY and CDR2 is SVGAGI (reference sequence). V lost 6 bases, J lost 7 bases, and 12 bases stayed unmatched. The CDR3 protein is CASSPSGIGRNEQFF. CDR3 sequence (DNA): TGTGCCAGCAGCCCAAGCGGGATAGGTAGAAATGAGCAGTTCTTC.

This chain uses TRBV9 with TRBJ1-5, with no clear D. Germline V CDR1 and CDR2: SGDLS, YYNGEE. V was pared by 3 bases and J by 4 bases, with 11 bases between. The CDR3 sequence is 14 residues long. CDR3 DNA sequence: TGTGCCAGCAGCGGCGGTGCAGCAAATCAGCCCCAGCATTTT. Protein product: CASSGGAANQPQHF.

The chain uses TRBV4-2 and TRBJ2-7; D uncertain. Per the germline V gene, CDR1 is LGHNA and CDR2 is YNFKEQ. With 3 bases removed from V and 7 bases from J, the gap between germline ends came to 10 bases. The CDR3 loop spans 12 amino acids. The CDR3 DNA reads as TGTGCCAGCAGCCAGGTACGCGGAGAGCAGTACTTC. This encodes CASSQVRGEQYF.

This rearrangement joins TRBV7-9 to TRBJ2-6; 13 bases line up with TRBD2. The CDR3 spans 18 residues. J gave up 0 bases and V 4 bases, and 3 bases lay outside the gene matches. The germline gives CDR1 SEHNR, CDR2 FQNEAQ (reference sequence). CDR3 nucleotide sequence: TGTGCCAGCAGCTGGAGACTAGCGGGAGGCTCTGGGGCCAACGTCCTGACTTTC. This codes for CASSWRLAGGSGANVLTF.

The chain couples TRBV28 to TRBJ1-2; D is uncertain. The length of the CDR3 is 17 residues. Germline V gene lookup returns CDR1 MDHEN and CDR2 SYDVKM. V lost 4 bases and J lost 3, with 21 bases in between. CDR3 amino acids: CASSSEGKSWEDYGYTF. DNA for the CDR3: TGTGCCAGCAGTTCGGAAGGGAAGTCTTGGGAGGACTATGGCTACACCTTC.

The J gene is TRBJ2-1, the V gene TRBV6-4; unclear D gene. CDR3 length equals 15 residues. V dropped 0 bases and J dropped 2 bases, with 8 bases sitting between them. Germline-derived CDR1 and CDR2 are MRHNA and SNTAGT. In DNA, the CDR3 is TGTGCCAGCAGTGACTCGAGGTATCCCTACAATGAGCAGTTCTTC. Its translation: CASSDSRYPYNEQFF.

The chain has TRBV5-1 and TRBJ1-5; maybe TRBD1 (5 bases). Germline CDR1 SGHRS, CDR2 YFSETQ. Trimming shortened V by 4 bases and J by 1 base, and 12 bases separated the two germline ends. This CDR3 contains 15 residues. This CDR3 is CASSRTAGSNQPQHF. CDR3 DNA: TGCGCCAGCAGCCGAACGGCAGGGAGCAATCAGCCCCAGCATTTT.

This clone was seen a few times. The chain is built from TRBV29-1 and TRBJ2-7; a weak D match, TRBD1 (5 bases). Trimming removed 6 bases at V and 3 bases at J, with 9 bases between. CDR3 length: 11 residues. Germline V lookup: CDR1 SQVTM, CDR2 ANQGSEA. The CDR3 loop reads CSVHDSYEQYF. The CDR3 DNA reads as TGCAGCGTACACGACAGCTACGAGCAGTACTTC.

The chain links TRBV7-3 to TRBJ2-5, with D uncertain. V lost 2 bases and J 5 bases, leaving 15 bases between the germline ends. This CDR3 spans 15 amino acids. CDR1 is SGHTA, CDR2 FQGTGA, per germline. The CDR3 DNA is TGTGCCAGCAGCTTAGGAGACCGGAACCGGGAGACCCAGTACTTC. The encoded protein is CASSLGDRNRETQYF.

The chain is built from TRBV30 and TRBJ2-7; 13 bases line up with TRBD2. CDR1 and CDR2 from the germline V gene are GTSNPN and SVGIG (reference sequence). The CDR3 contains 17 residues. With V trimmed by 4 bases and J by 7 bases, 16 bases remained unmatched. The chain's CDR3 is CAWNPEIGTSGIREQYF. CDR3 nucleotides: TGTGCCTGGAACCCTGAGATTGGGACTAGCGGGATCAGGGAGCAGTACTTC.

V is TRBV2 and J is TRBJ2-3; TRBD1 agrees at 8 bases. Trimming cost V 9 bases and J 6 bases; bases outside gene matches: 8. The CDR3 totals 13 residues. Germline assignment: CDR1 SNHLY and CDR2 FYNNEI. CDR3: CASRDRMGDTQYF. The CDR3 bases are TGTGCCAGTCGGGACAGGATGGGGGATACGCAGTATTTT.

The chain employs TRBV28 and TRBJ2-3; D is possibly TRBD2 (5 bases). Germline lookup yields CDR1 MDHEN and CDR2 SYDVKM. V dropped 2 bases and J dropped 9 bases, with 9 bases sitting between them. The CDR3 has 12 residues. The CDR3 DNA follows: TGTGCCAGCAGTTTACCCCGAGGGACGCAGTATTTT. Amino acid sequence: CASSLPRGTQYF. Based on the CDR3 plus reference TRBV28 and TRBJ2-3, the full variable domain is DVKVTQSSRYLVKRTGEKVFLECVQDMDHENMFWYRQDPGLGLRLIYFSYDVKMKEKGDIPEGYSVSREKKERFSLILESASTNQTSMYLCASSLPRGTQYFGPGTRLTVL.

This sequence joins TRBV23-1 and TRBJ2-1; 8 nucleotides match TRBD1. TRBV23-1 belongs to the ORF category, with a function that is uncertain. Trimming cost V 7 bases and J 8 bases; bases outside gene matches: 7. The CDR3 runs 13 residues. CDR3 amino acids: CASIGQGKYEQFF. The CDR3 DNA reads TGCGCCAGCATAGGACAGGGTAAGTATGAGCAGTTCTTC.

V gene TRBV5-1 combines with J gene TRBJ1-4; 9 nucleotides line up with TRBD1. Losses at the gene ends were 4 bases for V and 11 bases for J; bases not matched to a gene: 9. This CDR3 region has 14 residues. Germline V CDR1 and CDR2: SGHRS, YFSETQ. CDR3 in amino acids: CASSEGQGPGKLFF. CDR3 DNA sequence: TGCGCCAGCAGCGAGGGACAGGGACCAGGGAAACTGTTTTTT.